These T cell receptor beta chains were read from a single sample in a study of control samples from healthy donors and cancer patients. The data were produced by immunoSEQ multiplex PCR, yet TCRdb's version contains in-frame clones alone and is incomplete. The table has 150,000 to 180,000 clones, about 94% seen once. The sequencing sample was made of blood. Every receptor here comes from a man aged 35 to 55 in good health. Each CDR3 is given with its conserved first and last residue. D genes are given only for firm matches. Clone size is stated in some rows and not others, as once, few, many or a class when expanded.

j_call	d_call	clone_size	v_call	cdr3_aa	cdr3_nt
TRBJ1-2	-	-	TRBV29-1	CSAGTPGYTF	TGCAGCGCCGGGACCCCTGGCTACACCTTC
TRBJ1-1	TRBD1	-	TRBV27	CASKYRGANTEAFF	TGTGCCAGCAAGTACAGGGGAGCGAACACTGAAGCTTTCTTT
TRBJ1-5	-	-	TRBV11-1	CASSLGGDSQPQHF	TGTGCCAGCAGCTTAGGCGGGGATAGTCAGCCCCAGCATTTT
TRBJ1-4	-	-	TRBV18	CASSALGLREKLFF	TGTGCCAGCTCAGCTTTAGGGTTGCGAGAAAAACTGTTTTTT
TRBJ1-2	-	once	TRBV27	CASSPRGGASYGYTF	TGTGCCAGCAGCCCCCGTGGGGGAGCAAGCTATGGCTACACCTTC
TRBJ1-2	-	-	TRBV7-9	CASSLGGSGRGSYGYTF	TGTGCCAGCAGCTTGGGAGGATCTGGCAGGGGAAGCTATGGCTACACCTTC
TRBJ2-3	-	-	TRBV5-1	CASSLEVPSTDTQYF	TGCGCCAGCAGCTTGGAAGTACCTAGCACAGATACGCAGTATTTT
TRBJ1-1	-	-	TRBV5-1	CASSLVAANTEAFF	TGCGCCAGCAGCTTGGTGGCGGCGAACACTGAAGCTTTCTTT
TRBJ2-3	-	-	TRBV30	CAWSWWTDTQYF	TGTGCCTGGAGTTGGTGGACAGATACGCAGTATTTT
TRBJ1-1	-	-	TRBV12-3/TRBV12-4	CASMDTENTEAFF	TGTGCCAGCATGGACACCGAAAACACTGAAGCTTTCTTT
TRBJ1-4	TRBD1	-	TRBV5-1	CASSLDPGTANEKLFF	TGCGCCAGCAGCTTGGATCCCGGGACAGCTAATGAAAAACTGTTTTTT
TRBJ1-4	TRBD1	-	TRBV28	CASSRDSINEKLFF	TGTGCCAGCAGCCGGGACAGTATTAATGAAAAACTGTTTTTT
TRBJ1-6	-	-	TRBV27	CASSSAGRMSPLHF	TGTGCCAGCAGTTCCGCAGGGAGGATGTCACCCCTCCACTTT
TRBJ2-7	TRBD1	-	TRBV4-1	CASSQGTGETYEQYF	TGCGCCAGCAGCCAGGGGACAGGGGAGACCTACGAGCAGTACTTC
TRBJ2-1	TRBD2	-	TRBV19	CASGGSSYNEQFF	TGTGCATCGGGGGGGAGCTCCTACAATGAGCAGTTCTTC
TRBJ1-6	TRBD1	-	TRBV24-1	CATSAPTGGKHSPLHF	TGTGCCACCAGTGCCCCTACAGGGGGCAAGCATTCACCCCTCCACTTT
TRBJ1-1	-	-	TRBV6-6	CASSYSGIKNTEAFF	TGTGCCAGCAGTTACTCCGGTATTAAGAACACTGAAGCTTTCTTT
TRBJ2-3	TRBD1	-	TRBV11-2	CASSSGTGTTDTQYF	TGTGCCAGCAGCTCCGGGACAGGGACCACAGATACGCAGTATTTT
TRBJ1-2	TRBD1	-	TRBV24-1	CATSSRDRGDGYTF	TGTGCCACCAGCTCCCGGGACAGGGGCGATGGCTACACCTTC
TRBJ1-6	TRBD1	-	TRBV27	CASSPLEGASPLHF	TGTGCCAGCAGTCCCCTAGAGGGGGCTTCACCCCTCCACTTT
TRBJ2-3	TRBD2	-	TRBV3-1/TRBV3-2	CASSHGLAGAEGDTQYF	TGTGCCAGCAGCCACGGACTAGCGGGGGCGGAGGGAGATACGCAGTATTTT
TRBJ2-1	TRBD2	-	TRBV7-3	CASSSTSGGALIPYNEQFF	TGTGCCAGCAGCTCGACTAGCGGGGGGGCCTTAATCCCCTACAATGAGCAGTTCTTC
TRBJ2-3	-	-	TRBV2	CASSELGVFGTDTQYF	TGTGCCAGCAGTGAATTAGGGGTTTTCGGGACAGATACGCAGTATTTT
TRBJ1-2	-	few	TRBV2	CASSEGDGYTF	TGTGCCAGCAGTGAAGGGGATGGCTACACCTTC
TRBJ2-3	TRBD2	-	TRBV6-5	CASSYSAGGTDTQYF	TGTGCCAGCAGTTACTCGGCGGGGGGGACAGATACGCAGTATTTT
TRBJ1-2	-	-	TRBV5-4	CASSSIHGGAPSSNYGYTF	TGTGCCAGCAGCTCTATCCATGGGGGCGCACCATCTTCTAACTATGGCTACACCTTC
TRBJ2-7	TRBD1	-	TRBV5-1	CASSPRDRTYEQYF	TGCGCCAGCAGCCCCCGGGACAGAACCTACGAGCAGTACTTC
TRBJ1-5	-	-	TRBV12-3/TRBV12-4	CASSFWSNQPQHF	TGTGCCAGCAGTTTTTGGAGCAATCAGCCCCAGCATTTT
TRBJ2-3	-	once	TRBV5-1	CASSLAMGSSTDTQYF	TGCGCCAGCAGCTTGGCCATGGGCTCTAGCACAGATACGCAGTATTTT
TRBJ2-2	-	-	TRBV5-1	CASSSVGHTGELFF	TGCGCCAGCAGCTCTGTGGGGCACACCGGGGAGCTGTTTTTT
TRBJ2-5	TRBD1	once	TRBV7-9	CASSLSGQAVETQYF	TGTGCCAGCAGCTTGTCAGGACAGGCCGTGGAGACCCAGTACTTC
TRBJ1-1	-	-	TRBV10-2	CASSARVMNTEAFF	TGCGCCAGCAGTGCTAGGGTAATGAACACTGAAGCTTTCTTT
TRBJ1-1	TRBD1	-	TRBV5-1	CASSPDRGPRGEAFF	TGCGCCAGCAGCCCGGACAGGGGGCCTAGAGGAGAAGCTTTCTTT
TRBJ2-6	-	-	TRBV7-2	CASSHDSSGANVLTF	TGTGCCAGCAGCCACGACAGCTCTGGGGCCAACGTCCTGACTTTC